This T cell receptor (beta chain) was obtained from a study of blood T cell repertoires in COVID-19. Libraries were prepared by immunoSEQ multiplex PCR; TCRdb keeps only in-frame clonotypes and omits some of them. The repertoire holds more than 85,000 clones, with roughly 80% as singletons. The source material was peripheral blood. The receptor was isolated from a woman of 80 years or more with acute or convalescent COVID-19.

The CDR3 reads CASSIVAGETGELFF. CDR3 DNA: TGTGCCAGTAGTATAGTAGCGGGAGAAACCGGGGAGCTGTTTTTT. This chain connects TRBV19 to TRBJ2-2; 9 bases are shared with TRBD2. With 1 base clipped from V and 5 bases from J, the junction kept 2 bases outside the gene matches. Germline V lookup: CDR1 LNHDA, CDR2 SQIVND (reference sequence). This CDR3 has 15 amino acids.